Listed below are T cell receptor beta chains from one sample, sequenced in a study of shared clonotypes between healthy human individuals. The data were produced by immunoSEQ multiplex PCR, yet TCRdb's version contains in-frame clones alone and is incomplete. The repertoire has about 1 million clones, under 80% of them found once; the top ten carry around 1.5%. Sequences were obtained from memory CD4+ T cells sorted from blood. These receptor sequences come from a man aged 18 to 29 in good health. CDR3s include the opening cysteine and the closing phenylalanine or tryptophan. Each record gives: V gene, D gene, J gene, CDR3 length, clone size, CDR3 protein, CDR3 DNA. A D gene is named only where the DNA matches it firmly. Clone size, where shown, is once, few, many, or a class for clones that have expanded.

TRBV9	.	TRBJ2-3	14	.	CASSPRGGTDTQYF	TGTGCCAGCAGCCCCCGTGGGGGTACAGATACGCAGTATTTT
TRBV29-1	.	TRBJ1-2	12	.	CSALGTGGGYTF	TGCAGCGCCCTCGGAACAGGAGGGGGCTACACCTTC
TRBV5-1	.	TRBJ2-5	14	.	CASSLRGNQETQYF	TGCGCCAGCAGCTTGCGAGGAAACCAAGAGACCCAGTACTTC
TRBV5-4	TRBD1	TRBJ1-1	13	.	CASSLRQGAEAFF	TGTGCCAGCAGCTTGAGGCAGGGGGCTGAAGCTTTCTTT
TRBV5-1	.	TRBJ2-3	14	.	CASSLAGRTDTQYF	TGCGCCAGCAGCTTAGCTGGCCGCACAGATACGCAGTATTTT
TRBV7-7	TRBD1	TRBJ2-2	17	once	CASSKTHLTGAPGELFF	TGTGCTAGCAGCAAAACCCACCTGACAGGGGCCCCCGGGGAGCTGTTTTTT
TRBV7-9	TRBD2	TRBJ2-5	15	.	CASRPSGRGQETQYF	TGTGCCAGCAGACCTAGCGGGAGGGGACAAGAGACCCAGTACTTC
TRBV5-1	.	TRBJ1-1	15	.	CASSLGRGGNTEAFF	TGCGCCAGCAGCCTGGGACGAGGAGGGAACACTGAAGCTTTCTTT
TRBV7-2	.	TRBJ2-7	14	.	CASSLSSPPYEQYF	TGTGCCAGCAGCTTAAGTAGCCCACCCTACGAGCAGTACTTC
TRBV6-5	TRBD1	TRBJ1-1	14	few	CASTPLGQGRVSFF	TGTGCCAGCACGCCTCTAGGACAGGGGAGGGTTTCTTTCTTT
TRBV27	.	TRBJ2-3	15	.	CASRRDTLGTDTQYF	TGTGCCAGCAGACGGGACACCCTCGGCACAGATACGCAGTATTTT
TRBV6-4	.	TRBJ1-2	15	.	CASSEWDGSTYGYTF	TGTGCCAGCAGTGAATGGGACGGCTCTACCTATGGCTACACCTTC
TRBV28	TRBD1	TRBJ2-5	15	.	CASSLTGQGLETQYF	TGTGCCAGCAGTTTGACGGGACAGGGCTTAGAGACCCAGTACTTC
TRBV7-6	.	TRBJ2-5	14	.	CASSLGLPQETQYF	TGTGCCAGCAGCTTAGGACTGCCTCAAGAGACCCAGTACTTC
TRBV28	TRBD1	TRBJ1-4	14	.	CASGVKGAQEKLFF	TGTGCCAGCGGAGTAAAGGGGGCGCAGGAAAAACTGTTTTTT
TRBV5-4	.	TRBJ2-7	15	few	CASSPDRTQTPEQYF	TGTGCCAGCAGCCCCGATCGGACCCAGACCCCCGAGCAGTACTTC
TRBV29-1	.	TRBJ1-2	13	.	CSGSQGSNYGYTF	TGCAGCGGCTCACAGGGTTCTAACTATGGCTACACCTTC
TRBV11-2	.	TRBJ2-7	13	few	CASSLDWGRTPIF	TGTGCCAGCAGCTTAGATTGGGGGCGGACTCCGATCTTC
TRBV7-9	TRBD1	TRBJ2-7	13	.	CASSSRDSYEQYF	TGTGCCAGCAGCTCCCGGGACAGCTACGAGCAGTACTTC
TRBV9	.	TRBJ2-3	14	few	CASSWGTSTDTQYF	TGTGCCAGCAGCTGGGGAACTAGCACAGATACGCAGTATTTT
TRBV6-6	.	TRBJ1-1	14	many	CASSYSEGYTEAFF	TGTGCCAGCAGTTACTCAGAGGGTTACACTGAAGCTTTCTTT
TRBV5-6	TRBD1	TRBJ2-7	16	few	CASSLLSTGVSYEQYF	TGTGCCAGCAGCTTACTGTCGACAGGGGTCTCCTACGAGCAGTACTTC
TRBV6-4	.	TRBJ1-1	14	.	CASSEPGLNTEAFF	TGTGCCAGCAGTGAGCCAGGGTTGAACACTGAAGCTTTCTTT
TRBV5-1	.	TRBJ1-2	13	.	CASSLRTRGGYTF	TGCGCCAGCAGCTTGCGCACCAGAGGTGGCTACACCTTC
TRBV18	.	TRBJ1-1	14	.	CASSPTGGNTEAFF	TGTGCCAGCTCACCAACAGGAGGGAACACTGAAGCTTTCTTT
TRBV5-1	.	TRBJ1-1	15	.	CASSLTWQSGTEAFF	TGCGCCAGCAGCTTGACTTGGCAGAGTGGTACTGAAGCTTTCTTT
TRBV5-5	.	TRBJ2-3	16	once	CASSLDVGRGTDTQYF	TGTGCCAGCAGCTTGGATGTAGGTAGAGGCACAGATACGCAGTATTTT
TRBV5-1	TRBD1	TRBJ1-5	14	.	CASSFGTGVQPQHF	TGCGCCAGCAGCTTCGGGACAGGGGTGCAGCCCCAGCATTTT
TRBV7-2	.	TRBJ2-5	15	few	CASSLAGGYQETQYF	TGTGCCAGCAGCTTAGCGGGTGGGTACCAAGAGACCCAGTACTTC
TRBV27	.	TRBJ1-2	14	few	CASSFRGGTYGYTF	TGTGCCAGCAGTTTCCGCGGGGGGACCTATGGCTACACCTTC